This entry lists 31 T cell receptor beta chains sequenced from one sample in a study of shared clonotypes between healthy human individuals. CD8 cells classed as naive were CD45RO-negative and positively selected for CCR7, excluding terminally differentiated effector memory CD45RA+ cells. The data were produced by immunoSEQ multiplex PCR, yet TCRdb's version contains in-frame clones alone and is incomplete. Here the sample spans fewer than 1 million clones, 96% being singletons. Sequenced input: naive CD8+ T cells sorted from blood. The receptors derive from a man aged 25 to 45 in good health.

J is TRBJ1-1 and V is TRBV12-1; no DNA check was done on the table's D call, TRBD1. TRBV12-1 is recorded as a pseudogene. The CDR3 loop spans 18 amino acids. This CDR3 reads CASRLSTGGKSRGTEAFF. The CDR3 DNA sequence: TGTGCCAGCAGGCTCTCGACAGGGGGGAAATCTCGGGGCACTGAAGCTTTCTTT.

The rearrangement joins TRBV5-6 to TRBJ2-5; TRBD1 aligns across 7 bases. The CDR3 consists of 16 residues. Germline CDR1 SGHDT, CDR2 YYEEEE. V lost 2 bases to trimming and J lost 3 bases; unmatched junction nucleotides: 10. CDR3 sequence reads: CASSLGERDRKETQYF. CDR3 sequence (DNA): TGTGCCAGCAGCTTAGGAGAACGGGACAGAAAAGAGACCCAGTACTTC.

To note about this clone: The same CDR3 can be traced to other DNA sequences in this sample. V gene TRBV19 combines with J gene TRBJ2-7; unclear D gene. This CDR3 is built from 17 residues. CDR1 and CDR2 from the germline V gene are LNHDA and SQIVND (reference sequence). V was cut by 5 bases and J by 3 bases, with 23 bases left in between. The CDR3 sequence is CASSPTHPVKTFYEQYF. For the CDR3, the DNA is TGTGCCAGTAGTCCCACCCATCCTGTAAAGACCTTCTACGAGCAGTACTTC.

The gene calls are TRBV11-2 and TRBJ2-7, with TRBD1 identical over 7 bases. The CDR3 extends over 14 amino acids. CDR1 is SGHAT, CDR2 FQNNGV, per germline. Trimming took 5 bases from V and 1 from J; bases not matched to a gene: 5. For the CDR3, the DNA is TGTGCCAGCAGCATCCGACAGGGATCCTACGAGCAGTACTTC. As protein: CASSIRQGSYEQYF.

J is TRBJ2-7 and V is TRBV5-1; D remains ambiguous. The CDR3 covers 13 residues. Germline V gene data show CDR1 as SGHRS and CDR2 as YFSETQ. The V gene lost 4 bases and the J gene lost 2 bases, with 10 bases spanning the gap. CDR3 in amino acids: CASSALGTYEQYF. As DNA, the CDR3 is TGCGCCAGCAGCGCCCTGGGAACCTACGAGCAGTACTTC.

The chain links TRBV2 to TRBJ2-7; D ambiguous. The V end was cut by 8 bases, the J end by 4 bases, with 9 bases between. CDR3 length: 11 residues. The germline gives CDR1 SNHLY, CDR2 FYNNEI. CDR3 residues: CASRMGYEQYF. The CDR3 nucleotides are TGTGCCAGCCGAATGGGATACGAGCAGTACTTC.

The V and J genes are TRBV23-1 and TRBJ2-1; D gene uncertain. TRBV23-1 is filed as an ORF, its function uncertain. Trimming took 4 bases from V and 0 from J, leaving 13 bases between them. This CDR3 is 16 amino acids long. DNA for the CDR3: TGCGCCAGCAGTCCCATTTTCCCGAGCTCCTACAATGAGCAGTTCTTC. It is translated as CASSPIFPSSYNEQFF.

This chain links TRBV28 with TRBJ2-1; no definite D call. Germline V gene lookup returns CDR1 MDHEN and CDR2 SYDVKM. The CDR3 length is 12 residues. The germline V and J ends were trimmed by 8 bases and 0 bases, with 5 bases remaining between them. Written as DNA, the CDR3 is TGTGCCAGCGGGCGCTCCTACAATGAGCAGTTCTTC. Its protein is CASGRSYNEQFF.

The V call is TRBV21-1, the J call TRBJ2-2; TRBD2 is taken as the D call from the table, unchecked against the DNA. TRBV21-1 is given as a pseudogene. The CDR3 loop spans 19 amino acids. The CDR3 coding sequence is TGTGCCAGCAGCAAAGTTGTGCTGCGGCGCCCAGATAGAGCCGGGGAGCTGTTTTTT. It translates to CASSKVVLRRPDRAGELFF.

This clone is a singleton in its sample. CDR3: CASSGLAGYNEQFF. The CDR3 region has the DNA TGTGCCAGCAGCGGGCTAGCGGGCTACAATGAGCAGTTCTTC. The chain carries TRBV11-2 and TRBJ2-1, with 8 positions matching TRBD2. This CDR3 region has 14 residues. Trimming removed 5 bases from V and 3 bases from J; junction bases left unmatched: 3. Per the germline V gene, CDR1 is SGHAT and CDR2 is FQNNGV.

V usage is TRBV12-5 and J usage is TRBJ2-1; 12 nucleotides match TRBD2. Losses at the gene ends were 2 bases for V and 3 bases for J; bases not matched to a gene: 8. Germline values: CDR1 LGHNT, CDR2 FRNRAP. The CDR3 has 18 amino acids. DNA for the CDR3: TGTGCTAGTGGTTTGTGGCTAGCGGGAGGGCCGGGCTACAATGAGCAGTTCTTC. Protein sequence: CASGLWLAGGPGYNEQFF.

The V gene is TRBV5-4, the J gene TRBJ2-1, with D maybe TRBD1 (5 bases). The CDR3 covers 14 residues. V was trimmed by 0 bases and J by 5 bases, leaving 9 bases between them. The germline gives CDR1 SGHNT, CDR2 YYREEE (reference sequence). CDR3 region: CASSLEIRDNEQFF. The CDR3 DNA follows: TGTGCCAGCAGCTTGGAGATCAGGGACAATGAGCAGTTCTTC.

The chain employs TRBV7-8 and TRBJ2-5, with 10 positions matching TRBD2. The J segment lost 0 bases and the V segment lost 5 bases, leaving 6 bases of the junction unmatched. Germline loops: CDR1 SGHVS, CDR2 FQNEAQ. The CDR3 totals 16 residues. In nucleotides, the CDR3 is TGTGCCAGCAGCGTGGTAACTAGCGGGAACCAAGAGACCCAGTACTTC. This translates into CASSVVTSGNQETQYF.

This sequence joins TRBV9 and TRBJ2-7; a possible D gene is TRBD2 (6 bases). Germline-derived CDR1 and CDR2 are SGDLS and YYNGEE. The V end lost 4 bases, the J end lost 5 bases, and 13 bases lay between the germline ends. The CDR3 totals 13 residues. CDR3: CASSPGGVNEQYF. CDR3 in DNA: TGTGCCAGCAGCCCCGGGGGAGTGAACGAGCAGTACTTC.

Concerning this clone: One junction end does not reproduce the germline sequence, and a read error may be involved. V is TRBV28 and J is TRBJ1-4, with 7 bases matching TRBD1. The germline V gene has CDR1 MDHEN and CDR2 SYDVKM. The CDR3 covers 12 residues. CDR3 sequence: CASSFRGQSPAF. DNA for the CDR3: TGTGCCAGCAGTTTTCGGGGACAGTCCCCAGCTTTT.

The gene calls are TRBV29-1 and TRBJ2-7, with D perhaps matching TRBD1 (7 bases). This CDR3 has 15 residues. V lost 4 bases and J lost 2, with 18 bases in between. Germline CDR1 SQVTM, CDR2 ANQGSEA. The CDR3 nucleotides read TGCAGCGTTGGCCAAAGGGGGGACAGAACCTACGAGCAGTACTTC. It codes for CSVGQRGDRTYEQYF.

On this clone itself: The sample carries other DNA sequences with the same CDR3. The chain recombines TRBV7-9 with TRBJ2-7; maybe TRBD1 (6 bases). Trimming pared 4 bases from V and 3 bases from J, leaving 10 bases between. Germline loops: CDR1 SEHNR, CDR2 FQNEAQ (reference sequence). The CDR3 contains 13 residues. CDR3 sequence reads: CASSSPGDYEQYF. CDR3 DNA sequence: TGTGCCAGCAGCTCTCCAGGGGACTACGAGCAGTACTTC.

The chain links TRBV5-1 to TRBJ2-3, with a weak D call TRBD2 (6 bases). CDR3 size: 16 residues. With 2 bases removed from V and 5 bases from J, the gap between germline ends came to 18 bases. Per germline, CDR1 SGHRS and CDR2 YFSETQ. DNA for the CDR3: TGCGCCAGCAGCTTCGAAGGTAGCGGAGCGGGAGATACGCAGTATTTT. Its translation is CASSFEGSGAGDTQYF.

V is TRBV21-1 and J is TRBJ1-5. TRBV21-1 is a documented pseudogene. The CDR3 has 21 residues. The CDR3, as DNA: TGTGCCAGCAGCAAAGTCTTATCGGGCAGACCGATACTTAATAGCAATCAGCCCCAGCATTTT. Its translation is CASSKVLSGRPILNSNQPQHF.

This chain connects TRBV9 to TRBJ2-4; D may be TRBD2 (5 bases). V lost 3 bases to trimming and J lost 7 bases, with 14 bases between them. This CDR3 is built from 14 residues. CDR1 and CDR2 from the germline V gene are SGDLS and YYNGEE. The CDR3 DNA follows: TGTGCCAGCAGCGGCCGGACTCCCGAGAACATTCAGTACTTC. Amino acids: CASSGRTPENIQYF.

The J gene is TRBJ2-7, the V gene TRBV2, with 8 nucleotides matching TRBD2. The CDR3 runs to 16 residues. Germline CDR1 and CDR2: SNHLY and FYNNEI. The V gene end was trimmed by 7 bases and the J gene end by 4 bases; junction bases not matched to a gene: 15. The CDR3 sequence is CASTTPRSGSRYEQYF. The CDR3 DNA is TGTGCCAGCACAACCCCGAGGAGCGGGAGTAGGTACGAGCAGTACTTC.

The chain is built from TRBV7-9 and TRBJ2-7; TRBD2 is a possible D gene (6 bases). Germline V gene lookup returns CDR1 SEHNR and CDR2 FQNEAQ (reference sequence). The V end lost 4 bases, the J end lost 3 bases, and 19 bases lay between the germline ends. The CDR3 runs to 16 residues. The CDR3 DNA follows: TGTGCCAGCAGCTCACCTCCGGGGGTAATCCTCTACGAGCAGTACTTC. Amino acid sequence: CASSSPPGVILYEQYF.

The chain couples TRBV6-6 to TRBJ2-2; possible D gene TRBD1, 6 bases. V was shortened by 0 bases and J by 2 bases, with 10 bases between the two germline ends. Germline V gene sequence: CDR1 MNHNY, CDR2 SVGAGI (reference sequence). The CDR3 runs to 16 residues. The CDR3 DNA sequence: TGTGCCAGCAGTTACTCGTTGACAGGAAACACCGGGGAGCTGTTTTTT. Encoded protein: CASSYSLTGNTGELFF.

The gene calls are TRBV27 and TRBJ1-2; no clear D. CDR3 length equals 14 residues. Trimming took off 4 bases at V and 4 bases at J, with 13 bases between the two ends. CDR1 is MNHEY and CDR2 is SMNVEV in the germline V gene (reference sequence). The CDR3 DNA sequence: TGTGCCAGCAGTTCCGACATCTTTGGCTATGGCTACACCTTC. It specifies CASSSDIFGYGYTF.

J is TRBJ2-1 and V is TRBV7-9, with no clear D. The CDR3 has 11 residues. The germline V gene encodes CDR1 SEHNR and CDR2 FQNEAQ (reference sequence). V lost 3 bases, J lost 10 bases, and 7 bases lay in between. The CDR3 is CASSFSEEQFF. The CDR3 DNA reads as TGTGCCAGCAGCTTTTCAGAAGAGCAGTTCTTC. The entire variable domain, with the rest obtained from reference TRBV7-9 and TRBJ2-1, is as follows: DTGVSQNPRHKITKRGQNVTFRCDPISEHNRLYWYRQTLGQGPEFLTYFQNEAQLEKSRLLSDRFSAERPKGSFSTLEIQRTEQGDSAMYLCASSFSEEQFFGPGTRLTVL.

The V and J genes are TRBV5-4 and TRBJ2-6; D tentatively reads TRBD1 or TRBD2 (5 bases each). Germline CDR1 reads SGHNT; CDR2 reads YYREEE (reference sequence). Trimming left V 3 bases short and J 0 bases short, with 13 bases between. CDR3 length equals 17 residues. CDR3 protein: CASSSRDLSSGANVLTF. Here the CDR3 DNA reads TGTGCCAGCAGCTCCCGGGACCTAAGCTCTGGGGCCAACGTCCTGACTTTC.

This clone has a single count. The chain has TRBV29-1 and TRBJ2-1; TRBD2 agrees at 12 bases. Germline loops: CDR1 SQVTM, CDR2 ANQGSEA. The V and J ends lost 6 bases and 0 bases, in that order; junction bases with no gene match: 12. The CDR3 covers 18 residues. For the CDR3, the DNA is TGCAGCGTGGAGACTAGCGGGAGCCCCGCGGGCTCCTACAATGAGCAGTTCTTC. Translation: CSVETSGSPAGSYNEQFF.

The V call is TRBV10-3, the J call TRBJ2-7; TRBD2 matches 13 bases. After removal of 4 bases from V and 2 bases from J, the junction contained 26 bases not matched to a gene. This CDR3 comprises 23 residues. Germline CDR1 is ENHRY and CDR2 is SYGVKD. CDR3 amino acids: CAISVPGGVGTSGKEEGPYEQYF. CDR3 nucleotides: TGTGCCATCAGTGTCCCAGGGGGGGTCGGGACTAGCGGGAAGGAGGAGGGCCCCTACGAGCAGTACTTC.

J is TRBJ2-7 and V is TRBV4-2; possibly TRBD2 for D (5 bases). V gave up 4 bases and J gave up 0 bases, with 13 bases separating them. The CDR3 extends over 15 amino acids. CDR1 and CDR2 from the germline V gene are LGHNA and YNFKEQ. CDR3 coding DNA: TGTGCCAGCAGCCTGGGCGGGCCCAGCTCCTACGAGCAGTACTTC. Translation gives CASSLGGPSSYEQYF.

The CDR3 spells CASSPIAGVGEQYF. The CDR3 DNA sequence: TGTGCCAGCAGTCCCATAGCGGGAGTCGGTGAGCAGTACTTC. V is TRBV27 and J is TRBJ2-7, with 9 positions matching TRBD2. The CDR3 runs to 14 residues. Germline-derived CDR1 and CDR2 are MNHEY and SMNVEV (reference sequence). V lost 5 bases, J lost 7 bases, and 9 bases stayed unmatched.

This clone was seen once. V is TRBV6-1 and J is TRBJ2-7, with D unresolved. From germline, CDR1 is MNHNS and CDR2 SASEGT. This CDR3 has 14 residues. V lost 6 bases to trimming and J lost 0 bases, with 12 bases between them. The CDR3: CASRTALASYEQYF. As DNA, the CDR3 is TGTGCCAGCAGGACCGCCCTCGCCTCCTACGAGCAGTACTTC.